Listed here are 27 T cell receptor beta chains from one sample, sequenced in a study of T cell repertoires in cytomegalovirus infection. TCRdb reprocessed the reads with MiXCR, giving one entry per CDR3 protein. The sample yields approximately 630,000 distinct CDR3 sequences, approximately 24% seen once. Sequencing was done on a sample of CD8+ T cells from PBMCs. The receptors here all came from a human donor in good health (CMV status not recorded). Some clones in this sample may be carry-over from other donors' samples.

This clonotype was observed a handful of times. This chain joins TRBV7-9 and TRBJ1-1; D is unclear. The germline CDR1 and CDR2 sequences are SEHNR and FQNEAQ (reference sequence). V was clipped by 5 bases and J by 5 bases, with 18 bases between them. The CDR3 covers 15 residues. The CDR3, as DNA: TGTGCCAGCAGCCCTGTTCTCTACGGGTATACTGAAGCTTTCTTT. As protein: CASSPVLYGYTEAFF.

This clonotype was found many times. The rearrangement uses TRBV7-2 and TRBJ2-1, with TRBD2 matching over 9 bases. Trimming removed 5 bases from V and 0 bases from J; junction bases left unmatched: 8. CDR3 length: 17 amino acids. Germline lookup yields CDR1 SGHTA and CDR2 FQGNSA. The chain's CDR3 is CASSPGLAYNSYNEQFF. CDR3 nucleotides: TGTGCCAGCAGCCCGGGACTAGCCTATAACTCCTACAATGAGCAGTTCTTC.

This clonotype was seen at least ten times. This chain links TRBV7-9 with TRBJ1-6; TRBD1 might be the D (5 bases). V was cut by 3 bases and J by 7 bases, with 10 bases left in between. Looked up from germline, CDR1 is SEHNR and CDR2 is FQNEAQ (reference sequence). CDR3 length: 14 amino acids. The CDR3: CASSFGGENSPLHF. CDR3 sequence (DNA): TGTGCCAGCAGCTTCGGAGGGGAGAATTCACCCCTCCACTTT.

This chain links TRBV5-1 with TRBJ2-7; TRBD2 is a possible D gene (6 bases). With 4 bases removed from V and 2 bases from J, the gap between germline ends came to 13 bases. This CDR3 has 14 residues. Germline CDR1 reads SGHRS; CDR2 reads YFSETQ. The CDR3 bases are TGCGCCAGCAGCGCGAAGGGAGGCCCCTACGAGCAGTACGTC. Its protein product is CASSAKGGPYEQYV.

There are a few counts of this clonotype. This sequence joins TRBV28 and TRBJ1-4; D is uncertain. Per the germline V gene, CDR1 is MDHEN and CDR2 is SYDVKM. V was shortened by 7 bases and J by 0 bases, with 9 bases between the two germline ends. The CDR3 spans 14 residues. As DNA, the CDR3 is TGTGCCAGCAACTCGGACCCAACTAATGAAAAACTGTTTTTT. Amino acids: CASNSDPTNEKLFF.

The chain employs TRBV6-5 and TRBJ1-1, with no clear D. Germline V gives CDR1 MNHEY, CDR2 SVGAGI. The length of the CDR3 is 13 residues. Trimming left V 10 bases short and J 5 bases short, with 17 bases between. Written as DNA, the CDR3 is TGTGCCAACAGACCCACCGGAGGGACTGAAGCTTTCTTT. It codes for CANRPTGGTEAFF.

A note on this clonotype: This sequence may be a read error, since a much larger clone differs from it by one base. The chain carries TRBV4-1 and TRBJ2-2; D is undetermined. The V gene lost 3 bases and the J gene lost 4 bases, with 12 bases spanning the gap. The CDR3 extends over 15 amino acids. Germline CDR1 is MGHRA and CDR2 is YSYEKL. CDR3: CASSHRTASTGELFF. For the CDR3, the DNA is TGCGCCAGCAGCCACAGGACGGCTAGCACCGGGGAGCTGTTTTTT.

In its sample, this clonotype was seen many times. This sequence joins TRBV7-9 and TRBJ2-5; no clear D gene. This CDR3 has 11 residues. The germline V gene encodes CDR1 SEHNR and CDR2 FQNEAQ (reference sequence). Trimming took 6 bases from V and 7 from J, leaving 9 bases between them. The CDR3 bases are TGTGCCAGCAGGTTCTCCGGGACCCAGTACTTC. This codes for CASRFSGTQYF.

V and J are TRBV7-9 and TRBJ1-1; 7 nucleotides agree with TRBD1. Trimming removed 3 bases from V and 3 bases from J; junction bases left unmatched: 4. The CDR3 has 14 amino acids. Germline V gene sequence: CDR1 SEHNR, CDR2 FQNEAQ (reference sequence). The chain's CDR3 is CASSFRDSHTEAFF. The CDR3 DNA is TGTGCCAGCAGCTTTCGGGACAGCCACACTGAAGCTTTCTTT.

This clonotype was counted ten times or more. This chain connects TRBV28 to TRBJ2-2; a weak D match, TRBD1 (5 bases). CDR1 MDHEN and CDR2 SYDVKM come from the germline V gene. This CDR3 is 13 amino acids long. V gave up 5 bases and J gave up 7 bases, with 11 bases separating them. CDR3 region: CASSPGLHGELFF. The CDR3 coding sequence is TGTGCCAGCAGTCCAGGGTTACACGGGGAGCTGTTTTTT.

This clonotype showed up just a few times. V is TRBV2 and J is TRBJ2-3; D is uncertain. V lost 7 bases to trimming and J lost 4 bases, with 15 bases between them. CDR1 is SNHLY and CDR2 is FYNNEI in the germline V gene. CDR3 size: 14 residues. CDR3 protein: CASTESGPPDTQYF. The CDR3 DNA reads TGTGCCAGCACCGAATCCGGCCCGCCAGATACGCAGTATTTT.

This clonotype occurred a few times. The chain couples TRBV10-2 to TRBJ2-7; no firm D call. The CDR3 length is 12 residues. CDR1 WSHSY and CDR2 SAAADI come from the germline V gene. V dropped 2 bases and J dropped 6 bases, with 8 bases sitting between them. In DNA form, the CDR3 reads TGCGCCAGCAGTGAGATGGAATCCGAGCAGTACTTC. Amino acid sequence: CASSEMESEQYF.

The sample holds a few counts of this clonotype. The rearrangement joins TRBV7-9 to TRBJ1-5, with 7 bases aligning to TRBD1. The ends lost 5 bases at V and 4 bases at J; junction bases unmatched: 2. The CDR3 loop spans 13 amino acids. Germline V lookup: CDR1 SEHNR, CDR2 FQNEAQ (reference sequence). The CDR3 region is CASSRGQNQPQHF. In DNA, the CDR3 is TGTGCCAGCAGCCGGGGACAGAATCAGCCCCAGCATTTT.

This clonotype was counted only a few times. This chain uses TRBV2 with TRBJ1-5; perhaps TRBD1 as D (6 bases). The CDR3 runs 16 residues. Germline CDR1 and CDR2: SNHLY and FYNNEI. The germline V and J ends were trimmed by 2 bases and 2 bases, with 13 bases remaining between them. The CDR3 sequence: CASSELGGAGNQPQHF. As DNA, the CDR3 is TGTGCCAGCAGTGAACTGGGGGGCGCGGGCAATCAGCCCCAGCATTTT.

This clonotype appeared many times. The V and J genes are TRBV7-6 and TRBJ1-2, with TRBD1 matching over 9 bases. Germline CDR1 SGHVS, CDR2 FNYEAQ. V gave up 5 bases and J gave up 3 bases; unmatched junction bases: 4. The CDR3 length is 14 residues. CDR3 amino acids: CASSGTGFDYGYTF. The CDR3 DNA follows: TGTGCCAGCAGCGGGACAGGGTTTGACTATGGCTACACCTTC.

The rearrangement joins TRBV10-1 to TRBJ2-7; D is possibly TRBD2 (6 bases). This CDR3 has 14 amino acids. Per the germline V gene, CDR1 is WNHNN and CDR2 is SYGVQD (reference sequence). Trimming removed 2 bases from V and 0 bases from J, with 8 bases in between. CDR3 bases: TGCGCCAGCAGTGAGCTGACTAGCTCCTACGAGCAGTACTTC. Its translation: CASSELTSSYEQYF.

CDR3 sequence: CASTLSPSALQFF. The CDR3 coding sequence is TGTGCCAGCACCCTATCCCCCTCCGCGCTGCAGTTCTTC. V usage is TRBV28 and J usage is TRBJ2-1; no firm D call. V was shortened by 7 bases and J by 12 bases, with 19 bases between the two germline ends. In germline, CDR1 is MDHEN, CDR2 SYDVKM. The CDR3 spans 13 residues.

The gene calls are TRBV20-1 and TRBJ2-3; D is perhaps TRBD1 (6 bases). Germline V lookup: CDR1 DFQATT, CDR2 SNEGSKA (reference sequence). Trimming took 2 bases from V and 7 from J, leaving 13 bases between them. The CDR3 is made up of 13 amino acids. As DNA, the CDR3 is TGCAGTGCTAGATTCGACAGGTCCAATACGCAGTATTTT. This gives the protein CSARFDRSNTQYF.

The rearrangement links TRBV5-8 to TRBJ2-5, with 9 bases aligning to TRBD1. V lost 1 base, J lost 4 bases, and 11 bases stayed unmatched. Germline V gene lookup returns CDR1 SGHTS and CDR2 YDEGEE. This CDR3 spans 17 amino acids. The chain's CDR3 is CASSLRGTGRPRETQYF. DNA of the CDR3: TGTGCCAGCAGCTTGAGGGGGACAGGGAGGCCGCGAGAGACCCAGTACTTC.

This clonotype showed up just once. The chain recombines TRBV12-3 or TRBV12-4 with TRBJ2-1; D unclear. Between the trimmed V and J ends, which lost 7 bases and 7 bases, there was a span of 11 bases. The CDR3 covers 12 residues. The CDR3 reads CASTLTTNEQFF. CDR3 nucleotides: TGTGCCAGCACCCTTACAACAAATGAGCAGTTCTTC.

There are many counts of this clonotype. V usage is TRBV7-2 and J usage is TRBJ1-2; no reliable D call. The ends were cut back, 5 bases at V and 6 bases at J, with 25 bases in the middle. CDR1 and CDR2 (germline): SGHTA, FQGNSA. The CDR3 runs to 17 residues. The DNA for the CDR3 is TGTGCCAGCAGCCCTTATACGGAGGACCTCTTTCGAGATGGCTACACCTTC. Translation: CASSPYTEDLFRDGYTF.

The chain's CDR3 is CASSQGVLLRNEQYF. As DNA, the CDR3 is TGTGCCAGCAGCCAAGGGGTGCTACTAAGGAACGAGCAGTACTTC. The gene calls are TRBV14 and TRBJ2-7, with D hard to call. The germline V gene has CDR1 SGHDN and CDR2 FVKESK. The CDR3 totals 15 residues. Deletions cut 1 base from V and 5 bases from J, with 15 bases between.

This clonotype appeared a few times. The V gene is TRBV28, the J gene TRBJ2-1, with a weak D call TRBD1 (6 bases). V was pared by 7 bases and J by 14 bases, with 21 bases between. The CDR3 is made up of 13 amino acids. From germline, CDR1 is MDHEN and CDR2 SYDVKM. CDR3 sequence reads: CASIQTGNSREFF. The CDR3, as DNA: TGTGCCAGCATCCAAACAGGGAACTCTCGGGAGTTCTTC.

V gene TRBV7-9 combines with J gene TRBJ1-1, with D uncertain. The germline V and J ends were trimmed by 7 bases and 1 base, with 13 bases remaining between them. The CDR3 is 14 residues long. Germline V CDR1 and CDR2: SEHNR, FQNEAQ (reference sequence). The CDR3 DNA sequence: TGTGCCAGCAACCCGGAAAGAGGGAACACTGAAGCTTTCTTT. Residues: CASNPERGNTEAFF.

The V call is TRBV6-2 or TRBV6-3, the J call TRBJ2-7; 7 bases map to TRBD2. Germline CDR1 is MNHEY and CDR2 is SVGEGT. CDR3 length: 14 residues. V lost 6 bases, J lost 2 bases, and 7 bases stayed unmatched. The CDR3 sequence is CASRPLAEAYEQYV. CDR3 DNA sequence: TGTGCCAGCAGACCGCTAGCGGAGGCCTACGAGCAGTACGTC.

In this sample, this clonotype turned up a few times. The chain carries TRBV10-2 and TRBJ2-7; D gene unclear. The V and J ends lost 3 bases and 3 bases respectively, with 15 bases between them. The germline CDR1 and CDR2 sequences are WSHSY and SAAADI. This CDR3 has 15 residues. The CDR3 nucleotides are TGCGCCAGCAGTGATTCGGGTCGTCTGAGCTACGAGCAGTACTTC. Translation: CASSDSGRLSYEQYF.

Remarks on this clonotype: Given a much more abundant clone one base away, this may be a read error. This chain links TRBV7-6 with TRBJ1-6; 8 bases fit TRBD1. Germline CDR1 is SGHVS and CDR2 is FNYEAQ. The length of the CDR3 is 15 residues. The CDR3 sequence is CVSSGQGKNNSPLHF. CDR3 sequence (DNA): TGTGTCAGCAGCGGACAGGGCAAGAATAATTCACCCCTCCACTTT.